The 29 T cell receptor beta chains in this list originate from one sample, sequenced in a study of blood T cell repertoires in COVID-19. Generated by immunoSEQ multiplex PCR, the TCRdb table keeps only in-frame clones and is missing some. The repertoire holds some 100,000 clones, with approximately 91% as singletons. Sequencing was performed on peripheral blood. These receptors came from a man aged 55 to 70 with acute or convalescent COVID-19.

The J gene is TRBJ1-2, the V gene TRBV6-5; weak D call: TRBD1 (6 bases). In germline, CDR1 is MNHEY, CDR2 SVGAGI. V lost 7 bases, J lost 7 bases, and 7 bases lay in between. The length of the CDR3 is 10 residues. The CDR3 DNA reads TGTGCCAGCAAGGGGGTTGGCTACACCTTC. Its protein product is CASKGVGYTF.

V and J are TRBV24-1 and TRBJ1-2; 10 nucleotides align to TRBD1. The CDR3 extends over 13 amino acids. Germline trimming cut 3 bases from V and 8 bases from J; bases unmatched to any gene: 2. Germline lookup yields CDR1 KGHDR and CDR2 SFDVKD. DNA for the CDR3: TGTGCCACCAGTGATGGGACAGGGGTGGGCTACACCTTC. Translating gives CATSDGTGVGYTF.

This chain uses TRBV19 with TRBJ1-2; 10 nucleotides line up with TRBD1. The CDR3 length is 18 residues. V trimming: 3 bases; J trimming: 7 bases; junction bases outside the gene matches: 17. Germline V gives CDR1 LNHDA, CDR2 SQIVND (reference sequence). The CDR3: CASSMGRTGGMVGPGYTF. In nucleotides, the CDR3 is TGTGCCAGTAGTATGGGTAGGACAGGGGGAATGGTGGGGCCTGGCTACACCTTC. Looking up the rest from reference TRBV19 and TRBJ1-2 gives the full variable domain: DGGITQSPKYLFRKEGQNVTLSCEQNLNHDAMYWYRQDPGQGLRLIYYSQIVNDFQKGDIAEGYSVSREKKESFPLTVTSAQKNPTAFYLCASSMGRTGGMVGPGYTFGSGTRLTVV.

The chain employs TRBV11-2 and TRBJ2-2; D is possibly TRBD2 (6 bases). The V end lost 3 bases, the J end lost 4 bases, and 12 bases lay between the germline ends. Germline loops: CDR1 SGHAT, CDR2 FQNNGV. CDR3 length equals 15 residues. CDR3 sequence (DNA): TGTGCCAGCAGCTTCGCAGGGACTGGCACCGGGGAGCTGTTTTTT. Protein sequence: CASSFAGTGTGELFF.

V and J are TRBV3-1 (or the pseudogene TRBV3-2) and TRBJ1-6, with D possibly being TRBD1 (6 bases). This CDR3 comprises 15 residues. CDR1 is LGHDT and CDR2 is YNNKEL in the germline V gene (reference sequence). Trimming cost V 3 bases and J 7 bases, with 13 bases left between them. CDR3 protein: CASSQPGHQNSPLHF. Written as DNA, the CDR3 is TGTGCCAGCAGCCAGCCGGGACACCAAAATTCACCCCTCCACTTT.

The J gene is TRBJ2-3, the V gene TRBV4-2, with no clear D. Germline V CDR1 and CDR2: LGHNA, YNFKEQ. The V gene lost 4 bases and the J gene lost 1 base, with 12 bases spanning the gap. CDR3 length: 15 amino acids. CDR3 region: CASSRYGGGTDTQYF. The DNA of the CDR3 is TGTGCCAGCAGCCGGTACGGCGGAGGCACAGATACGCAGTATTTT.

The V call is TRBV11-3, the J call TRBJ2-2; no firm D call. V was cut by 5 bases and J by 0 bases, with 10 bases left in between. Germline V lookup: CDR1 SGHNT, CDR2 YENEEA. There are 15 residues in the CDR3. The CDR3, as DNA: TGTGCCAGCAGCCCTACAGAGACGAACACCGGGGAGCTGTTTTTT. Its translation is CASSPTETNTGELFF.

Concerning this clone: The sample carries other DNA sequences with the same CDR3. The chain joins TRBV20-1 to TRBJ2-7, with D possibly being TRBD1 (5 bases). The V and J ends lost 2 bases and 4 bases respectively, with 6 bases between them. In germline, CDR1 is DFQATT, CDR2 SNEGSKA (reference sequence). This CDR3 region has 11 residues. For the CDR3, the DNA is TGCAGTGCTAGACAGGGTTACGAGCAGTACTTC. Translated: CSARQGYEQYF.

The rearrangement joins TRBV28 to TRBJ1-1; the D is unclear. The V end lost 7 bases, the J end lost 3 bases, and 9 bases lay between the germline ends. There are 12 residues in the CDR3. Germline V lookup: CDR1 MDHEN, CDR2 SYDVKM. The CDR3 loop reads CASKEGYTEAFF. For the CDR3, the DNA is TGTGCCAGCAAGGAGGGATACACTGAAGCTTTCTTT.

This clone was counted a few times. The rearrangement uses TRBV5-6 and TRBJ1-1, with D possibly TRBD1 on 6 matching bases. The CDR3 covers 12 residues. V lost 1 base and J lost 7, with 8 bases in between. Germline CDR1 SGHDT, CDR2 YYEEEE. CDR3 region: CASSLQGFEAFF. For the CDR3, the DNA is TGTGCCAGCAGCTTGCAGGGGTTTGAAGCTTTCTTT.

The rearrangement links TRBV28 to TRBJ2-1, with TRBD2 matching over 10 bases. The CDR3 extends over 20 amino acids. CDR1 and CDR2 (germline): MDHEN, SYDVKM. The J segment lost 4 bases and the V segment lost 4 bases, leaving 19 bases of the junction unmatched. The CDR3 nucleotides are TGTGCCAGCAGTTCTCCTCGGGGCACTTCGGGACTAGCGATATACAATGAGCAGTTCTTC. Amino acid sequence: CASSSPRGTSGLAIYNEQFF.

The J gene is TRBJ2-3, the V gene TRBV18, with D possibly matching TRBD2 (7 bases). CDR1 and CDR2 from the germline V gene are KGHSH and LQKENI. The V end was cut by 0 bases, the J end by 2 bases, with 27 bases between. The CDR3 sequence is 21 residues long. Here the CDR3 DNA reads TGTGCCAGCTCACCACCTACGTGGGGGGGCCTTAAACCGCCGGACACAGATACGCAGTATTTT. Encoded protein: CASSPPTWGGLKPPDTDTQYF.

The V and J genes are TRBV7-8 and TRBJ2-5; 9 bases match TRBD1. Germline values: CDR1 SGHVS, CDR2 FQNEAQ. CDR3 length equals 15 residues. J lost 5 bases, V lost 4 bases, and 8 bases had no gene match. The CDR3 reads CASSSLTGGGETQYF. In DNA form, the CDR3 reads TGTGCCAGCAGCTCGTTGACAGGGGGAGGGGAGACCCAGTACTTC. Combining the CDR3 with reference TRBV7-8 and TRBJ2-5 gives the whole variable domain GAGVSQSPRYKVAKRGQDVALRCDPISGHVSLFWYQQALGQGPEFLTYFQNEAQLDKSGLPSDRFFAERPEGSVSTLKIQRTQQEDSAVYLCASSSLTGGGETQYFGPGTRLLVL.

The chain carries TRBV6-4 and TRBJ2-3, with 8 bases that match TRBD2. The CDR3 contains 17 residues. The germline CDR1 and CDR2 sequences are MRHNA and SNTAGT. V was pared by 4 bases and J by 4 bases, with 13 bases of the junction left unmatched. The CDR3 spells CASSVVSSGLGPDTQYF. As DNA, the CDR3 is TGTGCCAGCAGTGTAGTCTCTAGCGGGCTGGGGCCAGATACGCAGTATTTT.

The chain has TRBV19 and TRBJ1-4; D might be TRBD1 (6 bases). V lost 6 bases to trimming and J lost 0 bases, with 20 bases between them. The CDR3 is 18 residues long. Germline V lookup: CDR1 LNHDA, CDR2 SQIVND (reference sequence). CDR3 residues: CASRTRGRGGTTNEKLFF. CDR3 sequence (DNA): TGTGCCAGTAGGACGCGGGGGCGAGGGGGTACAACTAATGAAAAACTGTTTTTT.

This rearrangement joins TRBV12-5 to TRBJ2-3; tentative D call: TRBD2 (5 bases). Germline CDR1 reads LGHNT; CDR2 reads FRNRAP. The V end was cut by 5 bases, the J end by 6 bases, with 18 bases between. The CDR3 has 15 residues. CDR3 DNA sequence: TGTGCTAGTGGTGGGAGCTCCGGGGAAAGGGATACGCAGTATTTT. This encodes CASGGSSGERDTQYF.

The chain carries TRBV27 and TRBJ1-2, with D perhaps matching TRBD1 (5 bases). The CDR3 loop spans 16 amino acids. Trimming pared 5 bases from V and 3 bases from J, leaving 19 bases between. Germline V gene sequence: CDR1 MNHEY, CDR2 SMNVEV (reference sequence). The CDR3 is CASSLYLGGTDYGYTF. The CDR3 coding sequence is TGTGCCAGCAGTCTCTACCTGGGGGGTACAGACTATGGCTACACCTTC.

The CDR3 spells CASSYSTGSPLHF. Written as DNA, the CDR3 is TGTGCCAGCAGTTACTCGACCGGGTCACCCCTCCACTTT. The chain recombines TRBV6-6 with TRBJ1-6; D unresolved. V shed 0 bases and J shed 10 bases, with 7 bases lying between them. The CDR3 covers 13 residues. CDR1 MNHNY and CDR2 SVGAGI come from the germline V gene (reference sequence).

This chain connects TRBV3-1 (or the pseudogene TRBV3-2) to TRBJ2-1; 11 positions agree with TRBD2. The CDR3 consists of 22 residues. Per the germline V gene, CDR1 is LGHDT and CDR2 is YNNKEL (reference sequence). V lost 2 bases and J lost 0; bases outside the gene matches: 18. The CDR3 sequence is CASSQKRGSGPSGRSSYNEQFF. The CDR3 bases are TGTGCCAGCAGCCAAAAGAGAGGGAGTGGCCCTAGCGGGAGGAGCTCCTACAATGAGCAGTTCTTC.

The V and J genes are TRBV19 and TRBJ1-5; tentative D call: TRBD1 (6 bases). Trimming shortened V by 4 bases and J by 6 bases, and 16 bases separated the two germline ends. The germline V gene has CDR1 LNHDA and CDR2 SQIVND (reference sequence). This CDR3 spans 15 amino acids. In DNA, the CDR3 is TGTGCCAGTAGTACGACGTTCAGGGGTATTCAGCCCCAGCATTTT. This codes for CASSTTFRGIQPQHF.

A note on this clone: Relative to the germline gene, one junction end is altered; a read error may explain this. CDR3 residues: CASSLGDRQETQYF. The DNA of the CDR3 is TGTGCTAGCAGCTTAGGGGACAGGCAAGAGACCCAGTACTTC. The rearrangement joins TRBV7-7 to TRBJ2-5; 8 positions agree with TRBD1. In germline, CDR1 is SSHAT, CDR2 FNYEAQ (reference sequence). The CDR3 covers 14 residues.

The CDR3 nucleotides are TGTGCCAGCAGCTTAGGAGAATTGTCCTACGAGCAGTACGTC. Translated: CASSLGELSYEQYV. The rearrangement uses TRBV7-9 and TRBJ2-7; no reliable D call. The CDR3 sequence is 14 residues long. Germline CDR1 is SEHNR and CDR2 is FQNEAQ (reference sequence). Trimming cost V 1 base and J 1 base, with 8 bases left between them.

The chain uses TRBV6-5 and TRBJ1-1; D perhaps matches TRBD1 (6 bases). The CDR3 has 15 residues. Germline-derived CDR1 and CDR2 are MNHEY and SVGAGI. The V and J ends lost 0 bases and 1 base respectively, with 9 bases between them. CDR3 sequence reads: CASSYSNRANTEAFF. As DNA, the CDR3 is TGTGCCAGCAGTTACTCGAACAGGGCGAACACTGAAGCTTTCTTT.

This sequence joins TRBV4-1 and TRBJ2-3; TRBD2 agrees at 7 bases. The germline V gene has CDR1 MGHRA and CDR2 YSYEKL. J was trimmed by 2 bases and V by 0 bases; bases with no gene match: 14. The CDR3 sequence is 19 residues long. Here the CDR3 DNA reads TGCGCCAGCAGCCAAGATCGTACGGAAGCGGGACCGCCCACAGATACGCAGTATTTT. This codes for CASSQDRTEAGPPTDTQYF.

The chain recombines TRBV24-1 with TRBJ2-6, with D possibly TRBD2 on 5 matching bases. The V gene lost 10 bases and the J gene lost 2 bases, with 8 bases spanning the gap. This CDR3 region has 13 residues. Germline CDR1 reads KGHDR; CDR2 reads SFDVKD. Here the CDR3 reads CATAGAGANVLTF. CDR3 coding DNA: TGTGCCACAGCCGGGGCTGGGGCCAACGTCCTGACTTTC.

This rearrangement joins TRBV29-1 to TRBJ1-1; D not resolved. Germline values: CDR1 SQVTM, CDR2 ANQGSEA. The CDR3 has 12 residues. Between the trimmed V and J ends, which lost 7 bases and 1 base, there was a span of 10 bases. CDR3 residues: CSGREGNTEAFF. The CDR3 region has the DNA TGCAGCGGGCGGGAGGGGAACACTGAAGCTTTCTTT. The full variable domain, rest sourced from reference TRBV29-1 and TRBJ1-1, is SAVISQKPSRDICQRGTSLTIQCQVDSQVTMMFWYRQQPGQSLTLIATANQGSEATYESGFVIDKFPISRPNLTFSTLTVSNMSPEDSSIYLCSGREGNTEAFFGQGTRLTVV.

The chain links TRBV4-1 to TRBJ1-2; TRBD1 aligns across 7 bases. The germline gives CDR1 MGHRA, CDR2 YSYEKL. The V gene end was trimmed by 4 bases and the J gene end by 3 bases; junction bases not matched to a gene: 14. This CDR3 is built from 17 residues. This CDR3 is CASSPQETGWRDYGYTF. In nucleotides, the CDR3 is TGCGCCAGCAGCCCCCAAGAGACAGGGTGGAGGGACTATGGCTACACCTTC.

The chain carries TRBV19 and TRBJ2-4, with no clear D. CDR3 length: 11 residues. With 6 bases removed from V and 6 bases from J, the gap between germline ends came to 6 bases. Per the germline V gene, CDR1 is LNHDA and CDR2 is SQIVND (reference sequence). CDR3 DNA sequence: TGTGCCAGTAGGGTCGGAAACATTCAGTACTTC. Protein sequence: CASRVGNIQYF.

The CDR3 reads CASSLVAGKETQYF. For the CDR3, the DNA is TGTGCCAGCAGCTTAGTGGCAGGGAAGGAGACCCAGTACTTC. This rearrangement joins TRBV7-6 to TRBJ2-5; a weak D match, TRBD1 (5 bases). CDR1 and CDR2 (germline): SGHVS, FNYEAQ. The CDR3 loop spans 14 amino acids. V lost 1 base and J lost 5, with 11 bases in between.